These T cell receptor beta chains were read from a single sample in a study of blood T cell repertoires in COVID-19. TCRdb keeps only in-frame clones here, not all; method: immunoSEQ multiplex PCR. The sample contains roughly 240,000 clones, approximately 80% of which appear only once. Sequencing was done on a sample of peripheral blood. These receptors all stem from a woman older than 75 with acute or convalescent COVID-19. CDR3s include the opening cysteine and the closing phenylalanine or tryptophan. A D gene is named only where the DNA matches it firmly. For some rows the clone size is stated as once, few or many, or as a class when expanded; others skip it.

CDR3aa | CDR3nt | d_gene | j_gene | abundance | v_gene
CASSPLAGVEEQFF | TGTGCCAGCAGCCCGCTGGCGGGAGTGGAGGAGCAGTTCTTC | TRBD2 | TRBJ2-1 | . | TRBV7-8
CASSPSAPTGGSGELFF | TGTGCCAGCTCACCATCTGCCCCGACAGGGGGCTCGGGGGAGCTGTTTTTT | TRBD1 | TRBJ2-2 | . | TRBV18
CASSSRDRGRAFF | TGTGCCAGCTCGTCCCGGGACAGGGGGCGTGCTTTCTTT | TRBD1 | TRBJ1-1 | . | TRBV12-3/TRBV12-4
CASSTGASGGTDTQYF | TGTGCCAGCAGCACGGGGGCTAGCGGAGGCACAGATACGCAGTATTTT | . | TRBJ2-3 | . | TRBV5-4
CASSSRGRWTEAFF | TGTGCCAGCAGCTCCAGGGGCCGGTGGACTGAAGCTTTCTTT | . | TRBJ1-1 | . | TRBV5-6
CASSHSQGAAPTEAFF | TGTGCCAGCAGCCACTCACAGGGGGCGGCCCCCACTGAAGCTTTCTTT | TRBD1 | TRBJ1-1 | . | TRBV7-8
CASSFQGDKGNEQFF | TGTGCCAGCAGCTTTCAGGGGGATAAGGGCAATGAGCAGTTCTTC | TRBD1 | TRBJ2-1 | . | TRBV7-2
CASSVGGTSGGAEQFF | TGTGCCAGCAGCGTAGGTGGGACTAGCGGGGGGGCCGAGCAGTTCTTC | TRBD2 | TRBJ2-1 | . | TRBV9
CASEAISKLFF | TGTGCCAGCGAGGCCATTAGTAAACTGTTTTTT | . | TRBJ1-4 | . | TRBV7-6
CASSNYAQGWETQYF | TGTGCCAGCAGCAATTATGCACAGGGATGGGAGACCCAGTACTTC | . | TRBJ2-5 | . | TRBV21-1
CASSWGPPGGNYGYTF | TGCGCCAGCAGCTGGGGGCCGCCAGGGGGGAACTATGGCTACACCTTC | TRBD1 | TRBJ1-2 | . | TRBV5-1
CASSIWYRDSPLHF | TGTGCCAGCAGTATATGGTACAGGGATTCACCCCTCCACTTT | . | TRBJ1-6 | few | TRBV5-4
CASSPLAGDNEQFF | TGTGCCAGCAGTCCTCTAGCGGGGGACAATGAGCAGTTCTTC | TRBD2 | TRBJ2-1 | . | TRBV6-4
CASCPSGYNEQFF | TGTGCCAGCTGCCCTAGCGGCTACAATGAGCAGTTCTTC | TRBD2 | TRBJ2-1 | . | TRBV6-5
CSVQPGLAADTQYF | TGCAGCGTTCAGCCGGGACTAGCCGCAGATACGCAGTATTTT | TRBD2 | TRBJ2-3 | . | TRBV29-1
CASSLDRRGPSEQYF | TGTGCCAGCAGCTTAGATCGGCGGGGGCCAAGCGAGCAGTACTTC | . | TRBJ2-7 | . | TRBV7-9
CASSQGLAGSTDTQYF | TGCGCCAGCAGCCAAGGACTAGCGGGAAGCACAGATACGCAGTATTTT | TRBD2 | TRBJ2-3 | once | TRBV5-1
CASSETDYYGYTF | TGTGCCAGCTCGGAGACAGACTACTATGGCTACACCTTC | . | TRBJ1-2 | . | TRBV18
CASSPGGLSNQPQHF | TGTGCCAGCAGCCCAGGGGGGCTTAGCAATCAGCCCCAGCATTTT | TRBD1 | TRBJ1-5 | . | TRBV7-2
CASSLNPSSYEQYF | TGCGCCAGCAGCTTGAATCCGAGCTCCTACGAGCAGTACTTC | . | TRBJ2-7 | . | TRBV5-1
CASSLQGPLHF | TGTGCCAGCAGCTTACAGGGCCCCCTCCACTTT | . | TRBJ1-6 | . | TRBV11-2
CASSPPGASGRRETQYF | TGTGCCAGCAGTCCCCCCGGGGCTAGCGGGAGGAGGGAGACCCAGTACTTC | TRBD2 | TRBJ2-5 | . | TRBV28
CASSRAGAGNTIYF | TGTGCCAGCAGCCGGGCGGGGGCTGGAAACACCATATATTTT | . | TRBJ1-3 | . | TRBV3-1/TRBV3-2
CASSSPGLFSSYNEQFF | TGTGCCAGCAGTTCACCAGGACTCTTCAGCTCCTACAATGAGCAGTTCTTC | . | TRBJ2-1 | . | TRBV27
CAISRDGGFEQFF | TGTGCCATCAGTAGGGACGGGGGTTTTGAGCAGTTCTTC | . | TRBJ2-1 | . | TRBV10-3
CASTRLRTTTNEKLFF | TGTGCCAGCACCCGCCTTAGGACAACAACTAATGAAAAACTGTTTTTT | . | TRBJ1-4 | . | TRBV28
CASSFEARGTDTQYF | TGTGCCAGCAGCTTTGAGGCCAGGGGCACAGATACGCAGTATTTT | . | TRBJ2-3 | . | TRBV5-4
CASSPTGGQGRDQPQHF | TGTGCCAGCAGCCCCACTGGGGGACAGGGACGAGATCAGCCCCAGCATTTT | TRBD1 | TRBJ1-5 | . | TRBV2
CASSYRVPEQYF | TGTGCCAGCAGTTACAGAGTTCCCGAGCAGTACTTC | . | TRBJ2-7 | . | TRBV6-2/TRBV6-3
CASARQGGTDTQYF | TGTGCTAGTGCCCGACAGGGTGGCACAGATACGCAGTATTTT | TRBD1 | TRBJ2-3 | . | TRBV12-5
CAIRGEGARGSPLHF | TGTGCCATCCGGGGGGAAGGGGCTCGGGGTTCACCCCTCCACTTT | . | TRBJ1-6 | . | TRBV10-3
CASKSTGTSGGGAYNEQFF | TGTGCCAGCAAATCAACCGGGACTAGCGGGGGGGGAGCCTACAATGAGCAGTTCTTC | TRBD2 | TRBJ2-1 | . | TRBV2
CAWSAAGAQLNEKLFF | TGTGCCTGGAGTGCGGCGGGGGCCCAACTTAATGAAAAACTGTTTTTT | . | TRBJ1-4 | . | TRBV30
CAIRGISNYGYTF | TGTGCCATAAGGGGGATCTCTAACTATGGCTACACCTTC | . | TRBJ1-2 | once | TRBV11-2
CASRPGTGVRGNQPQHF | TGTGCCAGCAGGCCCGGGACAGGGGTAAGAGGGAATCAGCCCCAGCATTTT | TRBD1 | TRBJ1-5 | . | TRBV2
CASSLGFQGETYEQYF | TGTGCCAGCAGCTTGGGCTTTCAGGGGGAAACCTACGAGCAGTACTTC | TRBD1 | TRBJ2-7 | . | TRBV7-9
CASRTGNRGNQPQHF | TGTGCCAGCAGAACAGGGAATCGCGGCAATCAGCCCCAGCATTTT | . | TRBJ1-5 | . | TRBV2
CASSRGGSGETNEKLFF | TGTGCCAGCAGCCGAGGGGGGAGCGGGGAAACTAATGAAAAACTGTTTTTT | . | TRBJ1-4 | . | TRBV7-6
CASSLEKGAGSETQYF | TGCGCCAGCAGCTTGGAGAAGGGGGCAGGCTCGGAGACCCAGTACTTC | TRBD1 | TRBJ2-5 | . | TRBV5-1
CASSVTGGGNQPQHF | TGTGCCAGCAGCGTCACAGGGGGAGGCAATCAGCCCCAGCATTTT | TRBD1 | TRBJ1-5 | . | TRBV27
CASSVLSGHLNTEAFF | TGTGCCAGCAGCGTACTTTCGGGACACCTGAACACTGAAGCTTTCTTT | . | TRBJ1-1 | . | TRBV9
CASSWGQGSYEQYF | TGTGCCAGCAGCTGGGGACAGGGCTCCTACGAGCAGTACTTC | TRBD1 | TRBJ2-7 | . | TRBV11-2
CASSAGARSNQPQHF | TGTGCCAGCAGCGCAGGGGCGAGGAGCAATCAGCCCCAGCATTTT | . | TRBJ1-5 | . | TRBV27
CASRDRSSYNSPLHF | TGTGCCAGTAGAGACAGGAGCTCCTATAATTCACCCCTCCACTTT | . | TRBJ1-6 | . | TRBV19
CAWGQNRDDTIYF | TGTGCCTGGGGTCAAAACAGGGATGACACCATATATTTT | . | TRBJ1-3 | . | TRBV30
CASSLDLAGWRETQYF | TGTGCCAGCAGCTTAGATCTAGCGGGATGGAGAGAGACCCAGTACTTC | TRBD2 | TRBJ2-5 | . | TRBV11-2
CASSQGVRIGGAFF | TGCGCCAGCAGCCAAGGGGTTCGAATCGGGGGAGCTTTCTTT | . | TRBJ1-1 | . | TRBV4-1
CASSLRGGAYEQYF | TGTGCCAGCAGCTTGCGCGGGGGGGCCTACGAGCAGTACTTC | TRBD2 | TRBJ2-7 | . | TRBV5-4
CASSQDQGQGSIQYF | TGCGCCAGCAGCCAAGACCAGGGACAGGGAAGCATTCAGTACTTC | TRBD1 | TRBJ2-4 | . | TRBV4-1
CASWGLPNEQFF | TGTGCCAGCTGGGGACTACCGAATGAGCAGTTCTTC | TRBD2 | TRBJ2-1 | . | TRBV27
CSAQPDYEQYF | TGCAGTGCTCAACCAGACTACGAGCAGTACTTC | . | TRBJ2-7 | . | TRBV20-1
CASSVGLAGGHETQYF | TGTGCCAGCAGCGTAGGATTAGCGGGGGGGCATGAGACCCAGTACTTC | TRBD2 | TRBJ2-5 | . | TRBV9